The 19 T cell receptor beta chains listed next were all sequenced from one sample in a study of blood T cell repertoires in COVID-19. Profiling relied on immunoSEQ multiplex PCR, and the TCRdb table lists in-frame clones only, not all of them. Among roughly 140,000 clones listed, 88% were seen once. Specimen: peripheral blood. Every receptor here comes from a man in his 70s with acute or convalescent COVID-19.

With regard to this clone: This sample also contains other DNA sequences that code for the same CDR3. V usage is TRBV3-1 (or the pseudogene TRBV3-2) and J usage is TRBJ2-7; TRBD1 agrees at 7 bases. The CDR3 loop spans 14 amino acids. The germline gives CDR1 LGHDT, CDR2 YNNKEL (reference sequence). V shed 0 bases, J shed 4 bases, and the junction held 3 bases outside the gene matches. The DNA of the CDR3 is TGTGCCAGCAGCCAAGAGGGACAGACTTACGAGCAGTACTTC. Translating it yields CASSQEGQTYEQYF.

This chain joins TRBV3-1 (or the pseudogene TRBV3-2) and TRBJ1-2; no clear D gene. Germline CDR1 reads LGHDT; CDR2 reads YNNKEL (reference sequence). The CDR3 has 14 residues. V lost 0 bases and J lost 4, with 9 bases in between. The CDR3 sequence: CASSQDLEVYGYTF. As DNA, the CDR3 is TGTGCCAGCAGCCAAGATCTAGAGGTCTATGGCTACACCTTC.

J is TRBJ2-7 and V is TRBV2, with D unclear. The CDR3 sequence is 13 residues long. The germline gives CDR1 SNHLY, CDR2 FYNNEI. Trimming stripped 2 bases from V and 3 bases from J, with 8 bases between. CDR3 DNA sequence: TGTGCCAGCAGTGAATTGGAGATCTACGAGCAGTACTTC. Translating it yields CASSELEIYEQYF.

This clone was counted between two and nine times. The chain employs TRBV7-7 and TRBJ2-5, with D possibly matching TRBD1 (6 bases). CDR3 length: 17 amino acids. The germline gives CDR1 SSHAT, CDR2 FNYEAQ (reference sequence). Trimming took 2 bases from V and 5 from J, leaving 21 bases between them. The CDR3 here is CASSLLSGITGQETQYF. The CDR3 nucleotides are TGTGCCAGCAGCTTACTAAGTGGAATAACAGGACAGGAGACCCAGTACTTC. The full variable domain, its missing parts supplied by reference TRBV7-7 and TRBJ2-5, is GAGVSQSPRYKVTKRGQDVTLRCDPISSHATLYWYQQALGQGPEFLTYFNYEAQPDKSGLPSDRFSAERPEGSISTLTIQRTEQRDSAMYRCASSLLSGITGQETQYFGPGTRLLVL.

The V gene is TRBV14, the J gene TRBJ1-1; D is perhaps TRBD1 (5 bases). Germline V gives CDR1 SGHDN, CDR2 FVKESK. The length of the CDR3 is 16 residues. The germline V and J ends were trimmed by 0 bases and 7 bases, with 18 bases remaining between them. Here the CDR3 reads CASSQERGRRPYEAFF. CDR3 DNA sequence: TGTGCCAGCAGCCAAGAAAGGGGCAGAAGGCCCTATGAAGCTTTCTTT.

The CDR3 protein is CASSYSLAGVTEQFF. CDR3 DNA: TGTGCCAGCAGTTACTCACTAGCGGGAGTAACTGAGCAGTTCTTC. The chain is built from TRBV6-5 and TRBJ2-1, with 11 positions matching TRBD2. The CDR3 is 15 residues long. V trimming: 0 bases; J trimming: 9 bases; junction bases outside the gene matches: 4. In germline, CDR1 is MNHEY, CDR2 SVGAGI.

The genes are TRBV5-6 and TRBJ2-3; TRBD1 agrees at 7 bases. V trimming: 0 bases; J trimming: 3 bases; junction bases outside the gene matches: 4. Germline V gene lookup returns CDR1 SGHDT and CDR2 YYEEEE. The CDR3 has 15 residues. The CDR3 spells CASSLGDRDTDTQYF. CDR3 sequence (DNA): TGTGCCAGCAGCTTGGGGGACAGAGATACAGATACGCAGTATTTT.

CDR3 residues: CASSENYEQYF. CDR3 DNA: TGTGCCAGCTCGGAGAACTACGAGCAGTACTTC. The V gene is TRBV18, the J gene TRBJ2-7, with D unresolved. This CDR3 has 11 amino acids. Germline loops: CDR1 KGHSH, CDR2 LQKENI. The V gene lost 6 bases and the J gene lost 3 bases, with 6 bases spanning the gap.

Turning to this clone: One end of the junction varies from germline; a read error may be responsible. The gene calls are TRBV5-1 and TRBJ2-6; 9 nucleotides line up with TRBD1. The CDR3 consists of 16 residues. The germline CDR1 and CDR2 sequences are SGHRS and YFSETQ. The CDR3 DNA is TGCACCAGCAGCGGGACAGGGTACTCTGGGGCCAACGTCCTGACTTTC. As protein: CTSSGTGYSGANVLTF.

The chain carries TRBV5-1 and TRBJ2-7; 9 bases map to TRBD2. The V segment lost 0 bases and the J segment 5 bases; nucleotides outside the gene matches: 6. The CDR3 consists of 15 residues. CDR1 and CDR2 from the germline V gene are SGHRS and YFSETQ. The CDR3 sequence is CASSLDAGGVNEQYF. The CDR3 nucleotides read TGCGCCAGCAGCTTGGATGCGGGGGGGGTCAACGAGCAGTACTTC.

This clone was picked up one time. The chain uses TRBV7-9 and TRBJ2-1; weak D call: TRBD1 (5 bases). Germline loops: CDR1 SEHNR, CDR2 FQNEAQ (reference sequence). The CDR3 length is 12 residues. Trimming removed 5 bases from V and 9 bases from J, with 11 bases in between. The CDR3 reads CASSPTDTEQFF. For the CDR3, the DNA is TGTGCCAGCAGCCCCACGGACACTGAGCAGTTCTTC. The full variable domain, its missing parts supplied by reference TRBV7-9 and TRBJ2-1, is DTGVSQNPRHKITKRGQNVTFRCDPISEHNRLYWYRQTLGQGPEFLTYFQNEAQLEKSRLLSDRFSAERPKGSFSTLEIQRTEQGDSAMYLCASSPTDTEQFFGPGTRLTVL.

The chain is built from TRBV5-1 and TRBJ2-7; TRBD2 matches 11 bases. The CDR3 has 16 amino acids. The germline CDR1 and CDR2 sequences are SGHRS and YFSETQ. V shed 4 bases and J 4 bases; nucleotides not matched to a gene: 10. The CDR3 protein is CASSAGSGTSGYEQYF. Written as DNA, the CDR3 is TGCGCCAGCAGCGCCGGCTCCGGGACTAGCGGTTACGAGCAGTACTTC.

This clone has just a few counts. V is TRBV6-5 and J is TRBJ2-3; unclear D gene. The germline gives CDR1 MNHEY, CDR2 SVGAGI. V lost 10 bases, J lost 1 base, and 15 bases lay in between. This CDR3 spans 14 amino acids. The chain's CDR3 is CATLRYVGTDTQYF. CDR3 sequence (DNA): TGTGCCACCTTGCGGTATGTGGGCACAGATACGCAGTATTTT.

This clone was seen once. The V call is TRBV5-1, the J call TRBJ1-2; TRBD1 matches 7 bases. The CDR3 spans 16 residues. Trimming took 4 bases from V and 3 from J; bases not matched to a gene: 12. Germline V gene sequence: CDR1 SGHRS, CDR2 YFSETQ. The CDR3, as DNA: TGCGCCAGCAGCCCCGGGACAGCCTCCAGGGACTATGGCTACACCTTC. Amino acid sequence: CASSPGTASRDYGYTF.

This rearrangement joins TRBV6-4 to TRBJ2-2; a possible D gene is TRBD1 (6 bases). Germline-derived CDR1 and CDR2 are MRHNA and SNTAGT. V gave up 6 bases and J gave up 6 bases, with 11 bases separating them. The CDR3 consists of 13 residues. The DNA of the CDR3 is TGTGCCAGCAGCGAACAGGGCGCCGGGGAGCTGTTTTTT. Its translation: CASSEQGAGELFF.

This clone qualifies as medium-sized (0.01 to 0.1%). This rearrangement joins TRBV27 to TRBJ1-6, with D hard to call. Trimming removed 6 bases from V and 0 bases from J, with 9 bases in between. The CDR3 sequence is 15 residues long. CDR1 is MNHEY and CDR2 is SMNVEV in the germline V gene (reference sequence). DNA of the CDR3: TGTGCCAGCAGCTTCTCTTTCTCCTATAATTCACCCCTCCACTTT. Residues: CASSFSFSYNSPLHF.

Only one count was recorded for this clone. The CDR3 protein is CAWSVGLADYEQYF. The CDR3 nucleotides are TGTGCCTGGAGTGTGGGGCTAGCGGATTACGAGCAGTACTTC. This sequence joins TRBV30 and TRBJ2-7; 7 positions agree with TRBD2. The CDR3 runs 14 residues. The J segment lost 4 bases and the V segment lost 0 bases, leaving 6 bases of the junction unmatched. Germline V gene data show CDR1 as GTSNPN and CDR2 as SVGIG (reference sequence).

The chain joins TRBV11-3 to TRBJ2-2; 8 nucleotides line up with TRBD1. The CDR3 runs to 16 residues. CDR1 SGHNT and CDR2 YENEEA come from the germline V gene. V dropped 5 bases and J dropped 1; count of bases not matched to a gene: 6. CDR3 bases: TGTGCCAGCAGCCCGGACAGGGCGGAGAACACCGGGGAGCTGTTTTTT. It is translated as CASSPDRAENTGELFF.

The chain couples TRBV7-3 to TRBJ1-2, with a tentative D call TRBD1 (5 bases). Germline V CDR1 and CDR2: SGHTA, FQGTGA. The V and J ends lost 6 bases and 8 bases respectively, with 16 bases between them. The CDR3 loop spans 13 amino acids. The CDR3 reads CASSSAGLEGYTF. DNA for the CDR3: TGTGCCAGCAGTTCGGCAGGGTTAGAAGGCTACACCTTC.